The T cell receptor (beta chain) under discussion was sequenced for a study of regulatory T cells in long-lasting Graves disease. Combining iRepertoire HTBI primers with Arm-PCR of CDR3 regions, the authors built TCR beta libraries. TCRdb reprocessed the multiplex PCR reads with MiXCR, giving one entry per CDR3 protein. This sample yields hundreds of thousands of distinct CDR3 sequences, of which over 15% are seen a single time; 30% belongs to the top ten. The V end lost 3 bases, the J end lost 6 bases, and 20 bases lay between the germline ends. CDR3 size: 16 residues. Germline V CDR1 and CDR2: MDHEN, SYDVKM. Comment on this clonotype: With a much larger clone just one base away, this may be a read error.

Regarding time point: newly diagnosed GD, antithyroid drugs for less than 3 months. Extracted RNA from PBMCs served as the source of the TCR library. Those enrolled as patients came out of an endocrinology department in Xi'an, China. The same specimen was also included in a second study, on T cells in Graves' hyperthyroidism and ophthalmopathy. As reported in that work: Model-based prediction identified ophthalmopathy a median roughly 6.1 months prior to its onset.

The source material was peripheral blood mononuclear cells (PBMCs), sampled at new diagnosis, from a patient treated with antithyroid drugs. The V and J genes are TRBV28 and TRBJ2-5; TRBD1 is a possible D gene (6 bases). This TCR derives from a middle-aged man with Graves disease. CDR3 sequence (DNA): TGTGCCAGCAGTTTTCTCCGGACAGCTACACAAAAGACCCAGTACTTC. It specifies CASSFLRTATQKTQYF.